The entry below gives a single T cell receptor beta chain sequence along with its context. Its target is not known. V was cut by 1 base and J by 0 bases, with 7 bases left in between. CDR1 SGHVS and CDR2 FNYEAQ come from the germline V gene. This CDR3 contains 15 residues. TCRdb fed the RACE reads into MiXCR, producing one record per CDR3 protein. The profile shows about 160,000 distinct CDR3 sequences, about 27% of them singletons. This sample is drawn from a study of human T cells and chemical hapten exposure. Points from the study as a whole: Relative to controls, expanded TCRs formed significantly more large CDR3 similarity clusters. Donors were affected by alopecia, so their immune reaction might vary from that of healthy individuals. DPC sensitization left the count of TCRs above 1 in 1000 unchanged.

Time point denoted: patch test 3, about 24 weeks after DPC sensitization. This sample's treatment: therapeutic diphenylcyclopropenone sensitization with weekly scalp DPC. Whole blood that had not been fractionated was the source of extracted total RNA. The sequence derives from a woman younger than 30 with alopecia areata. Some clones in this sample may be carry-over from other donors' samples. The chain employs TRBV7-6 and TRBJ1-5; D remains ambiguous. The specimen was whole blood, collected in connection with sensitization to the hapten diphenylcyclopropenone (DPC). CDR3 in DNA: TGTGCCAGCAGCTTAGGGGCAGCTAGCAATCAGCCCCAGCATTTT. Protein sequence: CASSLGAASNQPQHF.